Detailed here is one T cell receptor (beta chain). The entry originates in a study of blood T cell repertoires in COVID-19. In the study overall: Material from acute and convalescent COVID-19 was sourced from the United States, Italy and Spain. Nucleic acid was either cDNA or gDNA, and it came from T cells, B-cell-depleted T cells, or PBMCs.

Per the original methods: Reference gene primer amplification gave nucleated cell count estimates. Only in-frame clones appear in the TCRdb table, and some are missing; sequencing was by immunoSEQ multiplex PCR. The V and J calls and clone size were taken over from that table, and D and trimming were inferred from the DNA. Of 100,000 or so clones detected, about 86% appear once; the ten largest clones hold roughly 4%. Germline CDR1 reads SGHNT; CDR2 reads YENEEA. The V gene lost 3 bases and the J gene lost 3 bases, with 7 bases spanning the gap. This CDR3 has 13 residues. The receptor was derived from a man in his 60s with acute or convalescent COVID-19. The chain couples TRBV11-3 to TRBJ2-3; D is perhaps TRBD1 (6 bases). Sequenced material: peripheral blood. CDR3 in amino acids: CASSFRGTDTQYF. The CDR3 coding sequence is TGTGCCAGCAGCTTCAGGGGTACAGATACGCAGTATTTT.